The TCR beta chain described here comes from a study of shared clonotypes between healthy human individuals. In the naive CD8 group, cells lacked CD45RO and were positively selected for CCR7, so terminally differentiated effector memory CD45RA+ cells were left out. Repertoires were generated with immunoSEQ multiplex PCR, while TCRdb's copy carries only in-frame clones and drops some. The sample has around 2,100,000 clones, about 95% seen once. This clone was detected once. Trimming shortened V by 4 bases and J by 2 bases, and 16 bases separated the two germline ends. This CDR3 spans 15 amino acids. Germline values: CDR1 SGHKS, CDR2 YYEKEE (reference sequence).

This chain connects TRBV5-5 to TRBJ2-7, with D possibly called TRBD1 or TRBD2 (5 bases each). Material: naive CD8+ T cells sorted from blood. The clonotype originates from a man younger than 35 in good health. The CDR3 sequence: CASSVGGTFTYEQYF. The CDR3 nucleotides are TGTGCCAGCAGCGTTGGGGGAACGTTCACCTACGAGCAGTACTTC.